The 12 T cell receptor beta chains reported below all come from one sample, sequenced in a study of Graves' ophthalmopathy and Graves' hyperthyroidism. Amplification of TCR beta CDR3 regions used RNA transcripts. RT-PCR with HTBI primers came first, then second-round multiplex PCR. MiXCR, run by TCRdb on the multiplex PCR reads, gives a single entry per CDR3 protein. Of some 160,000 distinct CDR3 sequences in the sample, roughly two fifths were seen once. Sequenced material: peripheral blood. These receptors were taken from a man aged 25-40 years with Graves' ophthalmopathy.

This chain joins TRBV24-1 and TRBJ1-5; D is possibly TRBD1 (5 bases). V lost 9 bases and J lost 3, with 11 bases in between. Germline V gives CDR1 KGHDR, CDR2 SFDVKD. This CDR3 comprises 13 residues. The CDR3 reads CATGRGFNQPQHF. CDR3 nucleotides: TGTGCCACCGGGAGGGGATTCAATCAGCCCCAGCATTTT.

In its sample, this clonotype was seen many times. The CDR3 region is CASSSSDLLKNIQYF. In DNA form, the CDR3 reads TGTGCCAGCAGTTCCTCGGACTTATTGAAAAACATTCAGTACTTC. V gene TRBV6-5 combines with J gene TRBJ2-4; maybe TRBD2 (5 bases). Trimming cost V 4 bases and J 4 bases, with 14 bases left between them. The CDR3 covers 15 residues. The germline CDR1 and CDR2 sequences are MNHEY and SVGAGI.

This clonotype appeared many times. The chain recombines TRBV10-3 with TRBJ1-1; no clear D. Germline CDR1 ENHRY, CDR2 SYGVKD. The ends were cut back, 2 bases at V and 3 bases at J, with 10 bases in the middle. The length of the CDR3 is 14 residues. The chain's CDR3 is CAISERGMDTEAFF. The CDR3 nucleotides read TGTGCCATCAGTGAGAGAGGAATGGACACTGAAGCTTTCTTT.

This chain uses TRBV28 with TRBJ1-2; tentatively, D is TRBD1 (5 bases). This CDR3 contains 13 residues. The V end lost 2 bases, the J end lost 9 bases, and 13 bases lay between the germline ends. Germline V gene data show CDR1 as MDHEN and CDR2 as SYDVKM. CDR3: CASSLGVGESYTF. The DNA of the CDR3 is TGTGCCAGCAGTTTAGGCGTAGGGGAGAGCTACACCTTC.

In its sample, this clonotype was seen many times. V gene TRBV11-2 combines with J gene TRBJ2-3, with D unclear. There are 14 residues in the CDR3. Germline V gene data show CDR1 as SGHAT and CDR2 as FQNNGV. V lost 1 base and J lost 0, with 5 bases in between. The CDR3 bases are TGTGCCAGCAGCTTAGGAGGCAGCACAGATACGCAGTATTTT. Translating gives CASSLGGSTDTQYF.

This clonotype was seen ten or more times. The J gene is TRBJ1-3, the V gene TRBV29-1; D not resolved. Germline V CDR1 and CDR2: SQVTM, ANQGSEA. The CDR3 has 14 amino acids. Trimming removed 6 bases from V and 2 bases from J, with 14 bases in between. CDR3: CSVTTDTTGNTIYF. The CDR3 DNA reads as TGCAGCGTAACCACAGATACGACTGGAAACACCATATATTTT.

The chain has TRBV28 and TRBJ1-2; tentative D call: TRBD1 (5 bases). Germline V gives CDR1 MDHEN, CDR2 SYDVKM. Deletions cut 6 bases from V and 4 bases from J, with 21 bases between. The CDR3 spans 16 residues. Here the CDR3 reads CASRPMGPAGTYGYTF. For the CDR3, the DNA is TGTGCCAGCAGGCCGATGGGCCCGGCCGGGACCTATGGCTACACCTTC.

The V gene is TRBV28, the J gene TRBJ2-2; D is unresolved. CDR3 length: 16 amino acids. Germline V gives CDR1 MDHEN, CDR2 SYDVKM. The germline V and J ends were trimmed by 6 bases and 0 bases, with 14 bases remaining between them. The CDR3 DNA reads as TGTGCCAGCAGCACCTTTGTCGCAGCGAACACCGGGGAGCTGTTTTTT. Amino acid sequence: CASSTFVAANTGELFF.

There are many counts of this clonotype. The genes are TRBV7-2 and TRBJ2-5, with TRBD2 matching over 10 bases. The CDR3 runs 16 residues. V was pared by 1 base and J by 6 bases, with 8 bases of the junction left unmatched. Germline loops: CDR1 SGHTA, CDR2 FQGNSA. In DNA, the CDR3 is TGTGCCAGCAGCTTAGGGCTAGCGGGAGCATGGAAGACCCAGTACTTC. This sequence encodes CASSLGLAGAWKTQYF.

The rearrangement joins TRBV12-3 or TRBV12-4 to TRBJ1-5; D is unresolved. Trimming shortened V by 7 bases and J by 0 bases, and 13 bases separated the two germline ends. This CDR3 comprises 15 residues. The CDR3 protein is CASTAGGNSNQPQHF. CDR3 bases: TGTGCCAGCACCGCCGGCGGTAATAGCAATCAGCCCCAGCATTTT.

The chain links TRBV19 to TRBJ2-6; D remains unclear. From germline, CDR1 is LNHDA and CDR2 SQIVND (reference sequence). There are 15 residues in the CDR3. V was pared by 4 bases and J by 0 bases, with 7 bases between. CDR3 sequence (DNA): TGTGCCAGTAGTAAGATGGGCTCTGGGGCCAACGTCCTGACTTTC. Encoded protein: CASSKMGSGANVLTF. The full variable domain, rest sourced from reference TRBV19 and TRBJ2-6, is DGGITQSPKYLFRKEGQNVTLSCEQNLNHDAMYWYRQDPGQGLRLIYYSQIVNDFQKGDIAEGYSVSREKKESFPLTVTSAQKNPTAFYLCASSKMGSGANVLTFGAGSRLTVL.

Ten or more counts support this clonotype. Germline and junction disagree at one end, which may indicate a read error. Written as DNA, the CDR3 is TGTGCTAGCAGCTTTGCGTTCGGCCAAGAGACCCAGTACTTC. This codes for CASSFAFGQETQYF. The gene calls are TRBV7-7 and TRBJ2-5; unclear D gene. Germline V gene sequence: CDR1 SSHAT, CDR2 FNYEAQ (reference sequence). This CDR3 contains 14 residues.